Below, 27 T cell receptor beta chains from the same sample are listed, as sequenced in a study of response to subunit inactivated influenza vaccine. From the RT-PCR reads, TCRdb called clonotypes with MiXCR, one entry per CDR3 protein. This sample has about 700,000 distinct CDR3 sequences, with more than 11% found just once. The sequences come from PBMCs from blood, collected approximately 15 days before vaccination. The receptors shown here come from a man aged 50-59 years who received an inactivated influenza vaccine.

V gene TRBV4-2 combines with J gene TRBJ1-2; D might be TRBD1 (5 bases). The CDR3 has 15 residues. CDR1 and CDR2 from the germline V gene are LGHNA and YNFKEQ. The ends were cut back, 4 bases at V and 14 bases at J, with 26 bases in the middle. CDR3 bases: TGTGCCAGCAGCCCCGAGGGGAGGCGAATGGAGGCTACAACCTTC. Translated: CASSPEGRRMEATTF.

This sequence joins TRBV6-1 and TRBJ2-7, with 8 bases aligning to TRBD1. The CDR3 runs 14 residues. V dropped 3 bases and J dropped 7; count of bases not matched to a gene: 8. Per the germline V gene, CDR1 is MNHNS and CDR2 is SASEGT. The CDR3 DNA reads TGTGCCAGCAGTGAGGGACAGGCCAAATGGGAGCAGTACTTC. Its translation: CASSEGQAKWEQYF.

The chain has TRBV29-1 and TRBJ1-1; TRBD1 is a possible D gene (5 bases). V shed 4 bases and J shed 0 bases, with 15 bases lying between them. CDR1 is SQVTM and CDR2 is ANQGSEA in the germline V gene. The CDR3 is 15 residues long. Here the CDR3 reads CSVGGDSSMNTEAFF. For the CDR3, the DNA is TGCAGCGTTGGGGGGGATTCCTCCATGAACACTGAAGCTTTCTTT.

This clonotype occurred many times. The CDR3 is CASSVLQGVGTDTQYF. In DNA, the CDR3 is TGTGCCAGCAGCGTCCTACAGGGAGTAGGCACAGATACGCAGTATTTT. V gene TRBV9 combines with J gene TRBJ2-3, with D perhaps TRBD1 (6 bases). The germline V gene encodes CDR1 SGDLS and CDR2 YYNGEE. This CDR3 is 16 amino acids long. V lost 2 bases, J lost 1 base, and 14 bases lay in between.

The chain links TRBV24-1 to TRBJ2-2; 7 bases line up with TRBD1. V was pared by 3 bases and J by 4 bases, with 7 bases of the junction left unmatched. CDR1 and CDR2 (germline): KGHDR, SFDVKD. The CDR3 length is 16 residues. The CDR3 coding sequence is TGTGCCACCAGTGATGCCACAGGGGACCGCACCGGGGAGCTGTTTTTT. This gives the protein CATSDATGDRTGELFF.

This clonotype was detected a few times. This chain joins TRBV4-2 and TRBJ1-1; D is ambiguous. The CDR3 contains 14 residues. V was cut by 1 base and J by 2 bases, with 8 bases left in between. Germline V gives CDR1 LGHNA, CDR2 YNFKEQ. CDR3 in amino acids: CASSQGVDNTEAFF. The CDR3 DNA reads TGTGCCAGCAGCCAAGGGGTGGACAACACTGAAGCTTTCTTT.

A few counts support this clonotype. This sequence joins TRBV11-2 and TRBJ2-5; 7 nucleotides agree with TRBD2. Per the germline V gene, CDR1 is SGHAT and CDR2 is FQNNGV. This CDR3 has 17 residues. V shed 0 bases and J 2 bases; nucleotides not matched to a gene: 9. The CDR3 region is CASSLDMTSKGQETQYF. The CDR3, as DNA: TGTGCCAGCAGCTTAGATATGACTAGCAAAGGACAAGAGACCCAGTACTTC.

This clonotype was observed many times. The rearrangement uses TRBV3-1 and TRBJ1-2, with D perhaps matching TRBD1 (5 bases). CDR1 and CDR2 (germline): LGHDT, YNNKEL (reference sequence). The V and J ends lost 0 bases and 1 base respectively, with 12 bases between them. The length of the CDR3 is 16 residues. In DNA form, the CDR3 reads TGTGCCAGCAGCCAAGATGGGGCCCCACTTAACTATGGCTACACCTTC. Amino acid sequence: CASSQDGAPLNYGYTF.

The chain has TRBV7-8 and TRBJ2-1; 9 nucleotides match TRBD1. Germline CDR1 is SGHVS and CDR2 is FQNEAQ. The CDR3 extends over 16 amino acids. J gave up 2 bases and V 2 bases, and 4 bases lay outside the gene matches. The CDR3 loop reads CASSLLDRGTYNEQFF. The CDR3 region has the DNA TGTGCCAGCAGCTTACTGGACAGGGGAACCTACAATGAGCAGTTCTTC.

The rearrangement links TRBV7-6 to TRBJ2-2; tentatively, D is TRBD1 (5 bases). V dropped 5 bases and J dropped 1 base, with 11 bases sitting between them. The CDR3 is 15 residues long. In germline, CDR1 is SGHVS, CDR2 FNYEAQ. The CDR3 sequence: CASSATGQNTGELFF. In DNA, the CDR3 is TGTGCCAGCAGCGCAACAGGCCAGAACACCGGGGAGCTGTTTTTT.

This clonotype showed up just once. V and J are TRBV20-1 and TRBJ1-4, with D perhaps matching TRBD1 (5 bases). V was pared by 0 bases and J by 8 bases, with 7 bases between. CDR1 and CDR2 (germline): DFQATT, SNEGSKA (reference sequence). This CDR3 comprises 12 residues. CDR3 coding DNA: TGCAGTGCTAGAGATCAGGGAGAAAAACTGTTTTTT. It translates to CSARDQGEKLFF.

The CDR3 DNA is TGTGCCAGCACCTTAAAGGGGGAACATGAGCAGTACTTC. It is translated as CASTLKGEHEQYF. The chain uses TRBV6-2 or TRBV6-3 and TRBJ2-7; D might be TRBD1 (6 bases). Deletions cut 7 bases from V and 7 bases from J, with 17 bases between. CDR3 size: 13 residues. The V gene's germline CDR1 is MNHEY and CDR2 SVGEGT.

This clonotype was recorded many times. J is TRBJ2-3 and V is TRBV29-1, with 11 bases matching TRBD2. V was pared by 1 base and J by 6 bases, with 6 bases of the junction left unmatched. The CDR3 consists of 15 residues. Germline V lookup: CDR1 SQVTM, CDR2 ANQGSEA. The CDR3 nucleotides are TGCAGCGTTGAAGGTTCTAGCGGGAGGTTGGATACGCAGTATTTT. Its protein product is CSVEGSSGRLDTQYF.

This clonotype appeared a few times. The J gene is TRBJ2-3, the V gene TRBV7-9; TRBD2 agrees at 8 bases. Trimming cost V 2 bases and J 0 bases; bases outside gene matches: 4. There are 16 residues in the CDR3. CDR1 SEHNR and CDR2 FQNEAQ come from the germline V gene (reference sequence). CDR3 residues: CASSLFTSGSTDTQYF. CDR3 in DNA: TGTGCCAGCAGCTTATTTACTAGCGGAAGCACAGATACGCAGTATTTT.

This chain connects TRBV11-3 to TRBJ2-1; D might be TRBD2 (5 bases). V was cut by 5 bases and J by 6 bases, with 11 bases left in between. This CDR3 region has 13 residues. The germline V gene encodes CDR1 SGHNT and CDR2 YENEEA. The DNA for the CDR3 is TGTGCCAGCAGCACACTAGGATTCAATGAGCAGTTCTTC. Its translation is CASSTLGFNEQFF. Combining the CDR3 with reference TRBV11-3 and TRBJ2-1 gives the whole variable domain EAGVVQSPRYKIIEKKQPVAFWCNPISGHNTLYWYLQNLGQGPELLIRYENEEAVDDSQLPKDRFSAERLKGVDSTLKIQPAELGDSAVYLCASSTLGFNEQFFGPGTRLTVL.

The table lists this clonotype with a few counts. The chain uses TRBV12-3 or TRBV12-4 and TRBJ1-5; 7 nucleotides align to TRBD1. This CDR3 region has 15 residues. Germline trimming cut 6 bases from V and 0 bases from J; bases unmatched to any gene: 5. The CDR3 DNA reads as TGTGCCAGCAGGGATACAGGGGTTAGCAATCAGCCCCAGCATTTT. Translating gives CASRDTGVSNQPQHF.

In its sample, this clonotype was seen a few times. V and J are TRBV4-1 and TRBJ2-5; D unclear. The length of the CDR3 is 16 residues. V was cut by 0 bases and J by 2 bases, with 13 bases left in between. The germline gives CDR1 MGHRA, CDR2 YSYEKL. This CDR3 reads CASSQDRSGVQETQYF. The CDR3 region has the DNA TGCGCCAGCAGCCAAGATCGATCAGGCGTACAAGAGACCCAGTACTTC.

This clonotype was observed many times. V gene TRBV5-4 combines with J gene TRBJ2-1; tentatively, D is TRBD2 (5 bases). CDR3 length: 12 amino acids. Germline CDR1 is SGHNT and CDR2 is YYREEE (reference sequence). The V gene lost 0 bases and the J gene lost 10 bases, with 8 bases spanning the gap. DNA of the CDR3: TGTGCCAGCAGCTTGGACCTAGCAGAGCAGTTCTTC. Its translation: CASSLDLAEQFF.

This clonotype was seen only a few times. The gene calls are TRBV3-1 and TRBJ2-3; possibly TRBD1 for D (6 bases). Trimming shortened V by 4 bases and J by 8 bases, and 10 bases separated the two germline ends. This CDR3 spans 12 amino acids. The germline V gene has CDR1 LGHDT and CDR2 YNNKEL (reference sequence). In nucleotides, the CDR3 is TGTGCCAGCAGCCCGGACAGTCGTACGCAGTATTTT. Translated: CASSPDSRTQYF.

This clonotype was observed a handful of times. The V and J genes are TRBV4-2 and TRBJ2-1; 7 bases fit TRBD1. Germline V CDR1 and CDR2: LGHNA, YNFKEQ. The V segment lost 10 bases and the J segment 1 base; nucleotides outside the gene matches: 22. The length of the CDR3 is 19 residues. CDR3 region: CATQPDRETLYASYNEQFF. The CDR3 nucleotides read TGTGCCACCCAACCCGACAGGGAAACCCTGTACGCTTCCTACAATGAGCAGTTCTTC.

This clonotype was counted a few times. This chain uses TRBV5-1 with TRBJ1-1; D perhaps matches TRBD1 (6 bases). Germline-derived CDR1 and CDR2 are SGHRS and YFSETQ. V was trimmed by 4 bases and J by 3 bases, leaving 25 bases between them. The CDR3 is made up of 18 amino acids. For the CDR3, the DNA is TGCGCCAGCAGCCGGACGGGCACAGGGAGGGTGTCACACACTGAAGCTTTCTTT. Translating gives CASSRTGTGRVSHTEAFF.

This clonotype was seen at least ten times. The chain has TRBV7-9 and TRBJ2-1; 7 nucleotides align to TRBD2. The CDR3 runs 15 residues. J gave up 2 bases and V 6 bases, and 7 bases lay outside the gene matches. CDR1 and CDR2 from the germline V gene are SEHNR and FQNEAQ (reference sequence). The CDR3 DNA reads TGTGCCAGCAGTTCAACGGGAGGAGCCTACAATGAGCAGTTCTTC. Amino acids: CASSSTGGAYNEQFF.

The V gene is TRBV20-1, the J gene TRBJ1-6, with D hard to call. Trimming shortened V by 1 base and J by 5 bases, and 9 bases separated the two germline ends. CDR3 length: 14 residues. Germline lookup yields CDR1 DFQATT and CDR2 SNEGSKA (reference sequence). CDR3 sequence reads: CSARAQRDNSPLHF. The CDR3 DNA sequence: TGCAGTGCTAGAGCCCAACGGGATAATTCACCCCTCCACTTT.

This clonotype came up many times. The chain carries TRBV4-2 and TRBJ2-1, with 12 bases identical to TRBD2. Germline-derived CDR1 and CDR2 are LGHNA and YNFKEQ. The CDR3 has 20 residues. Trimming removed 3 bases from V and 4 bases from J; junction bases left unmatched: 16. CDR3 in DNA: TGTGCCAGCAGCCAGGCGGCACTAGCGGGAGGAGTAGGAGGTTACAATGAGCAGTTCTTC. This gives the protein CASSQAALAGGVGGYNEQFF.

This clonotype was found a few times. The chain carries TRBV5-1 and TRBJ1-4; a weak D match, TRBD1 (5 bases). Germline V CDR1 and CDR2: SGHRS, YFSETQ. The CDR3 is 15 residues long. The ends were cut back, 0 bases at V and 7 bases at J, with 13 bases in the middle. CDR3 loop: CASSLDRPFGEKLFF. Here the CDR3 DNA reads TGCGCCAGCAGCTTGGACAGGCCTTTTGGTGAAAAACTGTTTTTT.

The rearrangement uses TRBV7-3 and TRBJ2-1; possible D gene TRBD2, 6 bases. The CDR3 covers 15 residues. Germline assignment: CDR1 SGHTA and CDR2 FQGTGA. V was trimmed by 0 bases and J by 8 bases, leaving 14 bases between them. CDR3 nucleotide sequence: TGTGCCAGCAGCTTAACAGGAGGGAGATCGGATGAGCAGTTCTTC. Its translation is CASSLTGGRSDEQFF.

The chain carries TRBV7-3 and TRBJ1-1; the D gene is possibly TRBD1 (5 bases). This CDR3 contains 17 residues. Germline V gives CDR1 SGHTA, CDR2 FQGTGA. V dropped 2 bases and J dropped 6 bases, with 22 bases sitting between them. The CDR3 is CASSLYADRGQPPEAFF. CDR3 nucleotides: TGTGCCAGCAGCTTATATGCCGACCGGGGCCAACCCCCTGAAGCTTTCTTT.